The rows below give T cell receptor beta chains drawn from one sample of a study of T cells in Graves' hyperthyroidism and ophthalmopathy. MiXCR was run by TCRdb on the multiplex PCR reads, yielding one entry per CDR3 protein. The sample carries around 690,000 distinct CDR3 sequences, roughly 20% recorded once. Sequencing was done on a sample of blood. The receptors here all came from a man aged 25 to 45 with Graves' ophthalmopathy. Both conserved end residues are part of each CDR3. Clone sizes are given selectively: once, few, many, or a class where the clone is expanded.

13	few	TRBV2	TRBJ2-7	CASSVEISYEQYF
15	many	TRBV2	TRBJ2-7	CASSTTRQDSYEQYF
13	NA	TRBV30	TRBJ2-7	CAWLGQDLYEQYF
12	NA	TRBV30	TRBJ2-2	CAWGGATGELFF
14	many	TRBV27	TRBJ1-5	CASSFGRMYQPQHF
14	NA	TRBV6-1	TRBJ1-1	CASRKTGGSTEAFF
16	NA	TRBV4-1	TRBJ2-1	CASSHSDTGPYNEQFF
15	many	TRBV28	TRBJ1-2	CASSSSGTANYGYTF
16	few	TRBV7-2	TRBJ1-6	CASSPGRSEEGSPLHF
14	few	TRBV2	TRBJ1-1	CASSRTGDYTEAFF
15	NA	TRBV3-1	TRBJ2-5	CASSQAERAPETQHF
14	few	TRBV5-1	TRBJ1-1	CASTLGTYYTEAFF
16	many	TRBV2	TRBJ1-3	CASSHRGGLSGNTIYF
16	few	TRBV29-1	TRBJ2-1	CSVEDPQGSSYNEQFF
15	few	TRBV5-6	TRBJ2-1	CASSLGDSPYNEQFF
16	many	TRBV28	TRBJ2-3	CASRRKREDPQDTQYF
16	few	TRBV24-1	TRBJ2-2	CATCRGVGSQCRELFF
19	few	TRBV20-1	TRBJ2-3	CSARLWDRVGAQVTDTQYF
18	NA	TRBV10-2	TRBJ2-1	CASSESKLMRTSSHEEFF
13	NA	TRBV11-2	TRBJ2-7	CASMGGGPYEQYF
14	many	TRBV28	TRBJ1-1	CAIRGGQGVSEAFF
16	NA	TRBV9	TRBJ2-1	CASSPRDSKYTNEQFF
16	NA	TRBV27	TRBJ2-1	CASSFLGLAGAGEQFF
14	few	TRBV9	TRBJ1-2	CASSVGQSNYGYTF
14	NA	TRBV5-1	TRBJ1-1	CASSPFGRNTEAFF
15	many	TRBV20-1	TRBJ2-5	CSATDRTDGQETQYF
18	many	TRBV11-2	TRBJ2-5	CASSLVGVAGVRGETQYF
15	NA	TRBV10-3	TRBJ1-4	CAISESQGRYEKLFF
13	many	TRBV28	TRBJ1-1	CASSFEGNTEAFF
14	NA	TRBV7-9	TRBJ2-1	CASSWGTSGTVEFF
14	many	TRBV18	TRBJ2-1	CASSPGTSENEQFF
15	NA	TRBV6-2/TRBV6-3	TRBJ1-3	CASSRRWGEGNTIYF
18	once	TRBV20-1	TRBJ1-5	CSARDVLTGTGGIQPQHF
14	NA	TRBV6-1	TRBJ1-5	CASLDRGLNQPQHF
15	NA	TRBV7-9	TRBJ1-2	CASSLNSPSLYGYTF
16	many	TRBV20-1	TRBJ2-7	CSANSGDPSRNYEQYF
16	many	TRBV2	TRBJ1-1	CASSPYQTGTTTEAFF
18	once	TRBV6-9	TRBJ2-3	CASSESNSGRWSADTQYF
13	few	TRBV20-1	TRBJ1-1	CSARLSGGTEAFF
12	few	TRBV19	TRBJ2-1	CASAGKYNEQFF